This T cell receptor beta chain was documented in a study of blood T cell dynamics during melanoma immunotherapy. To note about this clone: Its target is unknown.

Time point given: pre-treatment baseline. Samples come from before therapy and from week 3 after the first blockade cycle. Clones were read by immunoSEQ multiplex PCR, and TCRdb kept only the in-frame ones, dropping some. Here the sample spans around 10,000 clones, approximately 87% being singletons. Overall study results and limits: At W3, later disease-control patients showed bifurcated PBMC repertoire changes, unlike progressors.

The sequence was obtained from a human donor with melanoma. Sequences were derived from blood, sampled from a patient treated with checkpoint blockade.

DNA for the CDR3: TGTGCCAGCAGTTTAGCGGGAGGGCCGAGCTACGAGCAGTACTTC. It is translated as CASSLAGGPSYEQYF. The J gene is TRBJ2-5, the V gene TRBV28, with TRBD2 matching 9 bases. The J call may be in error: the DNA end matches TRBJ2-7 better. Germline CDR1 reads MDHEN; CDR2 reads SYDVKM. The CDR3 runs to 15 residues.